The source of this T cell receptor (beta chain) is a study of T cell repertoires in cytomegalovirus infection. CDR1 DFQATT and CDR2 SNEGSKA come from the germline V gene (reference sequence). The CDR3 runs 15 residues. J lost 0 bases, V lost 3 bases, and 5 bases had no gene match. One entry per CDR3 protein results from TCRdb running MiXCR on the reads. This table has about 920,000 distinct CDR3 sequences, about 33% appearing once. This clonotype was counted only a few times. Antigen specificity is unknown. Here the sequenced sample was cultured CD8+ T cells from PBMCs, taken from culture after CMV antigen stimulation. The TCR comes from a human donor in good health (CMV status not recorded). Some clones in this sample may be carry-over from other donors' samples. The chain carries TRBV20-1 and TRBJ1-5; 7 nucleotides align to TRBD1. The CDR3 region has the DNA TGCAGTGCTAGGTACAGGGGACATAGCAATCAGCCCCAGCATTTT. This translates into CSARYRGHSNQPQHF.